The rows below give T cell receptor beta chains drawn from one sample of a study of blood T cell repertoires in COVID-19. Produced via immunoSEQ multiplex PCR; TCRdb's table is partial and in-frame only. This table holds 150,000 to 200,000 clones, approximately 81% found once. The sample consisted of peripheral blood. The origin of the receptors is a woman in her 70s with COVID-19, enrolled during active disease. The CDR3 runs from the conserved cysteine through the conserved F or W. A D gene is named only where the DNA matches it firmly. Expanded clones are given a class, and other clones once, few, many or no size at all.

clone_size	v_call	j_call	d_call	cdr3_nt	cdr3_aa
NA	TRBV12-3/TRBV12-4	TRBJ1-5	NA	TGTGCCAGCAGTTGGAACGGGGATCAGCCCCAGCATTTT	CASSWNGDQPQHF
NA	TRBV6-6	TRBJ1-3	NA	TGTGCCAGCAGCCGACGTTCCTCAGTCCGCGCACAGGACAGCTCTGGAAACACCATATATTTT	CASSRRSSVRAQDSSGNTIYF
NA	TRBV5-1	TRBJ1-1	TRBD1	TGCGCCAGCAGCGGAGGGGGCCTGGGCACTGAAGCTTTCTTT	CASSGGGLGTEAFF
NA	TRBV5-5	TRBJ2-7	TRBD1	TGTGCCAGCAGCCTGCAGCCTTCGGGACAGTCCTACGAGCAGTACTTC	CASSLQPSGQSYEQYF
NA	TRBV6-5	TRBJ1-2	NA	TGTGCCAGCAAAAGGCGGGGGGGGGACTTCTATGGCTACACCTTC	CASKRRGGDFYGYTF
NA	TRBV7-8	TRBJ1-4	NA	TGTGCCAGCAGCTTCCGGCGCTCACCGGGAAAACTGTTCTTT	CASSFRRSPGKLFF
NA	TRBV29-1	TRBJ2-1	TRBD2	TGCAGCGGTGGACATGTCGGGAGGTACAATGAGCAGTTCTTC	CSGGHVGRYNEQFF
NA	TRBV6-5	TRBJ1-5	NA	TGTGCTAGCCGTTCGGGAAGGGAGCCCCAGCATTTT	CASRSGREPQHF
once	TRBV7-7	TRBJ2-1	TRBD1	TGTGCTAGCAGCTTTAGACCGGGACAGGGGGCCTACAATGAGCAGTTCTTC	CASSFRPGQGAYNEQFF
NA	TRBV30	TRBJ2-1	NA	TGTGCCTGGTCGGGACACGTCCTCAATGAGCAGTTCTTC	CAWSGHVLNEQFF
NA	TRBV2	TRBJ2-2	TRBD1	TGTGCCAGCAGTTACAGGGGGCAGGGCACCGGGGAGCTGTTTTTT	CASSYRGQGTGELFF
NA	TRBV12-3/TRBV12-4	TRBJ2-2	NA	TGTGCCAGCAGTCAACAGGCCGCCGGGGAGCTGTTTTTT	CASSQQAAGELFF
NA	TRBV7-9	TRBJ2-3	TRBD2	TGTGCCAGCAGCTTAACTAGCGGGGGGTTGGTAAGAACGCAGTATTTT	CASSLTSGGLVRTQYF
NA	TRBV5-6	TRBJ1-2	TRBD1	TGTGCCAGCAGCGAGGGACCGGGACAGGGGCGTTATGGCTACACCTTC	CASSEGPGQGRYGYTF
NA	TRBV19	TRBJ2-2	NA	TGTGCCAGTAGTATGGAGGGGAGGACCGGGGAGCTGTTTTTT	CASSMEGRTGELFF
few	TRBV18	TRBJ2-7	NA	TGTGCCAGCTCACCAAGGAGCGTGCGTCAGTCCGAGCAGTACTTC	CASSPRSVRQSEQYF
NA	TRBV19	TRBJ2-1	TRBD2	TGTGCCAGTAGTATTGGGCTAGCGGGGGGCGGTGAGCAGTTCTTC	CASSIGLAGGGEQFF
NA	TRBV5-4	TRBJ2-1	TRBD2	TGTGCCAGCAGCCCATGGACTAGCGGGAGGAATAATGAGCAGTTCTTC	CASSPWTSGRNNEQFF
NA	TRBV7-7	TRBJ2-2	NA	TGTGCCAGCAGCTCGACAGGGGAGGGCACCGGGGAGCTGTTTTTT	CASSSTGEGTGELFF
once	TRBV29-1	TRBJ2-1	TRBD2	TGCAGCGTTGAAGATAGGAGCGGGAGGGGCTCCTACAATGAGCAGTTCTTC	CSVEDRSGRGSYNEQFF
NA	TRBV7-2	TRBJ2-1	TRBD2	TGTGCCAGCAGCTTACGAGGGGCGGGAGGCGGTGAGCAGTTCTTC	CASSLRGAGGGEQFF
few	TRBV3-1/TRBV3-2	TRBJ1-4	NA	TGTGCCAGCAGCCTTTCTGGGGAGTCAACTAATGAAAAACTGTTTTTT	CASSLSGESTNEKLFF
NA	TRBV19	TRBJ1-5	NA	TGTGCCAGTAGTATAGAGGGCCGAAATCAGCCCCAGCATTTT	CASSIEGRNQPQHF
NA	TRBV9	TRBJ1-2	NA	TGTGCCAGCAGCGTTGCCACAGCTAACTATGGCTACACCTTC	CASSVATANYGYTF
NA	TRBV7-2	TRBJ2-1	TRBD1	TGTGCCAGCAGCTTAGGAGGGGGCGCTAACAATGAGCAGTTCTTC	CASSLGGGANNEQFF
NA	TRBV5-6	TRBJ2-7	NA	TGTGCCAGCAGCTTGGTTCACAGCCCCGACTACGAGCAGTACTTC	CASSLVHSPDYEQYF
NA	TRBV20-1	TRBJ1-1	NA	TGCAGTGCTATCTTCGGAGCTGAAGCTTTCTTT	CSAIFGAEAFF
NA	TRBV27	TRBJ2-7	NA	TGTGCCAGCAATGCGGGGGCGCCTCCCTACGAGCAGTACTTC	CASNAGAPPYEQYF
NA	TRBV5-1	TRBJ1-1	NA	TGCGCCAGCAGCTTGTCACCAGGGGTCCCTGAAGCTTTCTTT	CASSLSPGVPEAFF
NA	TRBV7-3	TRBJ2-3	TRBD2	TGTGCCAGCAGCTTGACCGCAAGCGGGGGGGCCGTAACAGATACGCAGTATTTT	CASSLTASGGAVTDTQYF
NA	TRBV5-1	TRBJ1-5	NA	TGCGCCAGCAGCCCCGGGAGCAATAGCAATCAGCCCCAGCATTTT	CASSPGSNSNQPQHF
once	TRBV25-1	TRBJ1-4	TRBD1	TGTGCCAGCAGTGATCCCAGGGGGCCCGAAAAACTGTTTTTT	CASSDPRGPEKLFF
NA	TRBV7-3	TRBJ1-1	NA	TGTGCCAGCAGCCCTCAGCGGACGGAAAACACTGAAGCTTTCTTT	CASSPQRTENTEAFF
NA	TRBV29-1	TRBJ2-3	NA	TGCAGCGTTGAGATGATTCTCCTCGGGGATACGCAGTATTTT	CSVEMILLGDTQYF
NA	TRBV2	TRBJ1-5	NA	TGTGCCAGCAGTCCCTCCGGAGTTAGCAATCAGCCCCAGCATTTT	CASSPSGVSNQPQHF
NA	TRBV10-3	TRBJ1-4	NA	TGTGCCATCAGTAAGGGGGTGGACGAAAAACTGTTTTTT	CAISKGVDEKLFF
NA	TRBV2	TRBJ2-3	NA	TGTGCCAGCAGTGAAGCGGTAAGGGGTACGCAGTATTTT	CASSEAVRGTQYF
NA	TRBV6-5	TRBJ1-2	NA	TGTGCCAGCAGATTCCGGGGGGCCTACTATGGCTACACCTTC	CASRFRGAYYGYTF
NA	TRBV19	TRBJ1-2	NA	TGTGCCAGTAGTATAGTCCACAGGGACGGCTACACCTTC	CASSIVHRDGYTF
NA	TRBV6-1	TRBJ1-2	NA	TGTGCCAGCAGTGAAGCGGGCGTTGTTTATGGCTACACCTTC	CASSEAGVVYGYTF
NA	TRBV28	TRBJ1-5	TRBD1	TGTGCCAGCAGTTTACCGGGACAGGGTAACGGTTTGGAGCCCCAGCATTTT	CASSLPGQGNGLEPQHF
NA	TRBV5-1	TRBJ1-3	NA	TGCGCCAGCAGCTTGGGTAGCTCTGGAAACACCATATATTTT	CASSLGSSGNTIYF
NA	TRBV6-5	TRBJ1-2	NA	TGTGCCAGCAGTTACTCTGCGGGTCCTATGAATGGCTACACCTTC	CASSYSAGPMNGYTF
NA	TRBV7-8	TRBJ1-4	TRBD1	TGTGCCAGCAGCTCTTCCGGAACAGGGGGCGAAAAACTGTTTTTT	CASSSSGTGGEKLFF
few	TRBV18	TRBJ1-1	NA	TGTGCCAGCTCTTCCCCCAGGGATCCGAACACTGAAGCTTTCTTT	CASSSPRDPNTEAFF